A selection of T cell receptor beta chains follows, all from one sample in a study of preoperative IRX-2 immunotherapy in early breast cancer. Here immunoSEQ multiplex PCR was the method, and the copy in TCRdb shows in-frame clones only, minus some. Counted here are 15,000 to 25,000 clones, around four fifths occurring once; the ten biggest clones make up approximately 1.1%. Sequencing was performed on lymph node tissue, taken after IRX-2 immunotherapy. The receptors were sampled from a human donor with breast cancer. Each CDR3 is given with its conserved first and last residue. D genes are given only for firm matches. Only some rows state a clone size, as once, few, many or a class for expanded clones.

d_gene | j_gene | v_gene | abundance | CDR3nt | CDR3aa
NA | TRBJ2-7 | TRBV12-5 | once | TGTGCTAGTGGTCCCAGCGGATTCTACGAGCAGTACTTC | CASGPSGFYEQYF
NA | TRBJ1-5 | TRBV28 | NA | TGTGCCAGCACTTGGGGTGGGCGCAATCAGCCCCAGCATTTT | CASTWGGRNQPQHF
NA | TRBJ1-2 | TRBV18 | NA | TGTGCCAGCTCACCACCAGGGACGGTCTATGGCTACACCTTC | CASSPPGTVYGYTF
TRBD1 | TRBJ2-5 | TRBV27 | NA | TGTGCCAGCAATCCACAGGGGGTGGCGACCCAGTACTTC | CASNPQGVATQYF
NA | TRBJ1-2 | TRBV1 | NA | TGCGCCAGCAGCCAAGGGAATCCTCCCCAGGGCTACACCTTC | CASSQGNPPQGYTF
NA | TRBJ1-2 | TRBV28 | once | TGTGCCAGTACTTTGTACCCGCTACAGGGATATGGCTACACCTTC | CASTLYPLQGYGYTF
TRBD2 | TRBJ2-3 | TRBV6-8 | NA | TGTGCCAGCGCTCTTCTGGGGTCGGGGGGGCCTATAGATACGCAGTATTTT | CASALLGSGGPIDTQYF
TRBD2 | TRBJ2-7 | TRBV7-6 | once | TGTGCCAGCAGACCAGTCGGGAGGGCCGGCCACGAGCAGTACTTC | CASRPVGRAGHEQYF
NA | TRBJ1-2 | TRBV29-1 | NA | TGCAGCGTTGTGACAGTATTCTATGGCTACACCTTC | CSVVTVFYGYTF
NA | TRBJ2-1 | TRBV18 | few | TGTGCCAGCTCACCACAGGGGAATGAGCAGTTCTTC | CASSPQGNEQFF
TRBD1 | TRBJ2-5 | TRBV11-3 | NA | TGTGCCAGCAGCCCACAGGGGACGGCAGGAGAGACCCAGTACTTC | CASSPQGTAGETQYF
NA | TRBJ1-1 | TRBV29-1 | once | TGCAGCGTTGTGCTAAGGGTCCCGAACACTGAAGCTTTCTTT | CSVVLRVPNTEAFF
TRBD1 | TRBJ2-2 | TRBV5-1 | NA | TGCGCCAGCAGCTTTCAGGGGGAAGGCGGGGAGCTGTTTTTT | CASSFQGEGGELFF
NA | TRBJ1-1 | TRBV19 | NA | TGTGCCACCGACGACCGGAACACTGAAGCTTTCTTT | CATDDRNTEAFF
TRBD2 | TRBJ2-7 | TRBV6-8 | NA | TGTGCCAGCACCATAGGCGGGGGAGTCGAGCAGTACTTC | CASTIGGGVEQYF
NA | TRBJ1-2 | TRBV6-8 | NA | TGTGCCAGCAGTTCTAGGGGGGAAGACTATGGCTACACCTTC | CASSSRGEDYGYTF
NA | TRBJ1-5 | TRBV11-3 | NA | TGTGCCAGCAGCTTCCCTGGGACCAGCCAGCCCCAGCATTTT | CASSFPGTSQPQHF
NA | TRBJ1-3 | TRBV11-3 | NA | TGTGCCAGCAGCTTAGTCAGCTCTGGAAACACCATATATTTT | CASSLVSSGNTIYF
NA | TRBJ1-6 | TRBV11-3 | NA | TGTGCCAGCAGCTGGGAGGGTTCCTGGGGCAATTCACCCCTCCACTTT | CASSWEGSWGNSPLHF
TRBD2 | TRBJ2-6 | TRBV15 | few | TGTGCCACCAGCAGGAATCCCGGGGGGATGGGTGGGGCCAACGTCCTGACTTTC | CATSRNPGGMGGANVLTF
NA | TRBJ2-1 | TRBV19 | NA | TGTGCCAGTAGCCCCGGACAAGGGTTCGATACTGAGCAGTTCTTC | CASSPGQGFDTEQFF
NA | TRBJ2-7 | TRBV15 | NA | TGTGCCACCAGCAGAGAACGGGACCGCTACGAGCAGTACTTC | CATSRERDRYEQYF
TRBD2 | TRBJ2-1 | TRBV12-5 | once | TGTGCCAGCACCCAAGGAGCGGGGGCCCTGAACAATGAGCAGTTCTTC | CASTQGAGALNNEQFF
NA | TRBJ1-2 | TRBV29-1 | once | TGCAGCGTTGACCTCTTACAGTATGGCTACACCTTC | CSVDLLQYGYTF
NA | TRBJ1-1 | TRBV6-8 | NA | TGTGCCAGCAGTTGGAGAATGAACACTGAAGCTTTCTTT | CASSWRMNTEAFF
TRBD1 | TRBJ1-4 | TRBV28 | NA | TGTGCCAGCAGTCAAGACAGGGCCCACCCTAATGAAAAACTGTTTTTT | CASSQDRAHPNEKLFF
NA | TRBJ1-3 | TRBV12-5 | NA | TGTGCCAGCATCAACTCTCAGACTTCTGGAAACACCATATATTTT | CASINSQTSGNTIYF
TRBD2 | TRBJ2-1 | TRBV7-7 | NA | TGTGCCAGCAGTCCGGGACTATTCGCCAATGAGCAGTTCTTC | CASSPGLFANEQFF
NA | TRBJ2-7 | TRBV19 | few | TGTGCCAGTAGTGAACGGCAGGGGAACGAGCAGTACTTC | CASSERQGNEQYF
TRBD1 | TRBJ2-5 | TRBV14 | NA | TGTGCCAGCAGCCCAGACAGGGGCCAAGAGACCCAGTACTTC | CASSPDRGQETQYF
TRBD1 | TRBJ1-2 | TRBV19 | few | TGTGCCAGTAGTACTCCGGGACAGGGGAACTATGGCTACACCTTC | CASSTPGQGNYGYTF
NA | TRBJ2-7 | TRBV11-3 | NA | TGTGCCAGCAGCTTAGACGGGGGGCGCCTCTACGAGCAGTACTTC | CASSLDGGRLYEQYF
NA | TRBJ1-1 | TRBV6-8 | NA | TGTGCCAGCAGGGGGGCTAGGGTGAACACTGAAGCTTTCTTT | CASRGARVNTEAFF
TRBD2 | TRBJ2-2 | TRBV12-5 | NA | TGTGCTAGTGCCCTAGGTGTGCTAGCGGGGACTTTTGTCGGGGAGCTGTTTTTT | CASALGVLAGTFVGELFF
TRBD2 | TRBJ2-1 | TRBV6-4 | NA | TGTGCCAGCAGACTCGGGGGTTTAGCGGGCTACAATGAGCAGTTCTTC | CASRLGGLAGYNEQFF
NA | TRBJ1-5 | TRBV28 | NA | TGTGCCAGCAGTTTGGGGGGGGGCGCGTATCAGCCCCAGCATTTT | CASSLGGGAYQPQHF
NA | TRBJ2-1 | TRBV5-1 | NA | TGCGCCAGCATTAGCGAAGGAAGCTCCTACAATGAGCAGTTCTTC | CASISEGSSYNEQFF
NA | TRBJ1-1 | TRBV6-8 | NA | TGTGCCAGCACCGCTCGGGTCACTGAAGCTTTCTTT | CASTARVTEAFF
TRBD2 | TRBJ2-3 | TRBV14 | NA | TGTGCCAGCAGCCAGAAAAGGCCTAGCGGGACAGATACGCAGTATTTT | CASSQKRPSGTDTQYF
TRBD2 | TRBJ2-1 | TRBV28 | NA | TGTGCCAGCAGACGTAGCGGGGGCTCCTACAATGAGCAGTTCTTC | CASRRSGGSYNEQFF
NA | TRBJ2-7 | TRBV10-2 | NA | TGCGCCAGCAGTGCGGGAGCTTACGAGCAGTACTTC | CASSAGAYEQYF
NA | TRBJ1-2 | TRBV19 | NA | TGTGCCAGTAGGAAACTCGACACCACTAGTGGCTACACCTTC | CASRKLDTTSGYTF
NA | TRBJ2-6 | TRBV10-2 | NA | TGCGCCAGCAGTGTCCACAGGGACTCTGGGGCCAACGTCCTGACTTTC | CASSVHRDSGANVLTF
NA | TRBJ1-6 | TRBV19 | NA | TGTGCCAGTAGTATACGCCGGGCGAAGAAGGAACCCCTCCACTTT | CASSIRRAKKEPLHF
NA | TRBJ1-1 | TRBV5-1 | NA | TGCGCCAGCAGCTTGGTGGGGATGAACACTGAAGCTTTCTTT | CASSLVGMNTEAFF
TRBD1 | TRBJ1-2 | TRBV19 | NA | TGTGCCAGTAGTGTTTGGGGACAGGGGAGGAACTATGGCTACACCTTC | CASSVWGQGRNYGYTF
NA | TRBJ1-6 | TRBV15 | few | TGTGCCACCAGCAGAGATCTTGGGGATTCACCCCTCCACTTT | CATSRDLGDSPLHF
NA | TRBJ2-2 | TRBV11-3 | NA | TGTGCCAGCAGCAAGGACCTTTGGGAGGCCGGGGAGCTGTTTTTT | CASSKDLWEAGELFF
TRBD2 | TRBJ2-7 | TRBV6-8 | NA | TGTGCCAGTCGTAGCGGGATCGCCTACGAGCAGTACTTC | CASRSGIAYEQYF
NA | TRBJ2-1 | TRBV29-1 | once | TGCAGCGTTGAACGGGCGAGAGATGAGCAGTTCTTC | CSVERARDEQFF
TRBD2 | TRBJ2-5 | TRBV6-4 | NA | TGTGCCAGCAGTTACTCGGGAGGGGATAACCAAGAGACCCAGTACTTC | CASSYSGGDNQETQYF
NA | TRBJ1-4 | TRBV18 | NA | TGTGCCAGCTCACCAGAAGGAAGAGGCGGAGAAAAACTGTTTTTT | CASSPEGRGGEKLFF